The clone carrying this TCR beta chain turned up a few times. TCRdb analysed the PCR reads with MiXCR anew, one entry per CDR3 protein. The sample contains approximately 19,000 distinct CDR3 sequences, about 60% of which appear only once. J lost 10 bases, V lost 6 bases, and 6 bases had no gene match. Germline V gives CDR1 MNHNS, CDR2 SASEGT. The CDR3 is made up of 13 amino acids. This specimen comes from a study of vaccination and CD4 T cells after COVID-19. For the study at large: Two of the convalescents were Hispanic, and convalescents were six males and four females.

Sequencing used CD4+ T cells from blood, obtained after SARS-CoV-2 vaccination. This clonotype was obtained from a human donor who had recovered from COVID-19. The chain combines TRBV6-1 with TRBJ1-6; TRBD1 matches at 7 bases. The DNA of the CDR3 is TGTGCCAGCAGCCAAGACAGGGACTCACCCCTCCACTTT. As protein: CASSQDRDSPLHF.